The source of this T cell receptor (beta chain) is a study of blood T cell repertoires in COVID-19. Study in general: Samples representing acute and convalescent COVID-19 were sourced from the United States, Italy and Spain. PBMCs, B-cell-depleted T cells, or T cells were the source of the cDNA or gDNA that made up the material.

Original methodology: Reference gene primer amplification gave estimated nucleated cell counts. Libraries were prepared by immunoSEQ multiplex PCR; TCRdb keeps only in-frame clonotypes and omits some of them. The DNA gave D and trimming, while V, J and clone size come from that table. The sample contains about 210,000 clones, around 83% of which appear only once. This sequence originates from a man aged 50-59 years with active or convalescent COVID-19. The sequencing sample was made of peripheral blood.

The CDR3, as DNA: TGTGCCAGTAGAACCTCTTCGGGTTTTTCTTATGGCTACACCTTC. It codes for CASRTSSGFSYGYTF. The chain recombines TRBV19 with TRBJ1-2, with unresolved D. CDR3 size: 15 residues. Trimming left V 6 bases short and J 5 bases short, with 19 bases between. Per germline, CDR1 LNHDA and CDR2 SQIVND (reference sequence). Using reference TRBV19 and TRBJ1-2 for the parts outside the CDR3, the full variable domain is DGGITQSPKYLFRKEGQNVTLSCEQNLNHDAMYWYRQDPGQGLRLIYYSQIVNDFQKGDIAEGYSVSREKKESFPLTVTSAQKNPTAFYLCASRTSSGFSYGYTFGSGTRLTVV.